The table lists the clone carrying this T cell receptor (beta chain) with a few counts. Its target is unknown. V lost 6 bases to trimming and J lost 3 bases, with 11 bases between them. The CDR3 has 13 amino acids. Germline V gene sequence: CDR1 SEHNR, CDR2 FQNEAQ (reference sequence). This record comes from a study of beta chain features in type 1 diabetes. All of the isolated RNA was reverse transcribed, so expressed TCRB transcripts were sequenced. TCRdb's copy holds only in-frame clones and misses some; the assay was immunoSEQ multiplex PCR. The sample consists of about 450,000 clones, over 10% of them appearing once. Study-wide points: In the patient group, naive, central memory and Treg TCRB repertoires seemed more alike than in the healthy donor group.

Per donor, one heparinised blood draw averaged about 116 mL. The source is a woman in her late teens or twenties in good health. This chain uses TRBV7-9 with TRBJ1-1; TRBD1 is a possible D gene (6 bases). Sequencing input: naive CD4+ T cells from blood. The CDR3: CASSLTGYTEAFF. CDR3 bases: TGTGCCAGCAGTTTAACAGGGTACACTGAAGCTTTCTTT.